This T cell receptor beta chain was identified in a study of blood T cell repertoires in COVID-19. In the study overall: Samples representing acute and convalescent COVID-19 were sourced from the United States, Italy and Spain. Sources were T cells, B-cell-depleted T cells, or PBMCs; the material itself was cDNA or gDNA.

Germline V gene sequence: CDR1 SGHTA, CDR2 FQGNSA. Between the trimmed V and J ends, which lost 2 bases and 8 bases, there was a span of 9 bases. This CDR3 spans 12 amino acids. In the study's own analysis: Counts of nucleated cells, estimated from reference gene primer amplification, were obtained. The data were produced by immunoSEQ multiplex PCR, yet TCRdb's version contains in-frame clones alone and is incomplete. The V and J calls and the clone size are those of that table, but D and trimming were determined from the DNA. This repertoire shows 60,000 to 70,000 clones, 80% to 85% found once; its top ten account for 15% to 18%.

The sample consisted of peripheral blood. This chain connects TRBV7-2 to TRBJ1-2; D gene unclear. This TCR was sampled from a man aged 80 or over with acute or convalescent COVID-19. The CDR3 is CASSLTAGGYTF. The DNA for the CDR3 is TGTGCCAGCAGCTTAACCGCGGGGGGCTACACCTTC. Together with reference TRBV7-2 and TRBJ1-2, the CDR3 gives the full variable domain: GAGVSQSPSNKVTEKGKDVELRCDPISGHTALYWYRQSLGQGLEFLIYFQGNSAPDKSGLPSDRFSAERTGGSVSTLTIQRTQQEDSAVYLCASSLTAGGYTFGSGTRLTVV.